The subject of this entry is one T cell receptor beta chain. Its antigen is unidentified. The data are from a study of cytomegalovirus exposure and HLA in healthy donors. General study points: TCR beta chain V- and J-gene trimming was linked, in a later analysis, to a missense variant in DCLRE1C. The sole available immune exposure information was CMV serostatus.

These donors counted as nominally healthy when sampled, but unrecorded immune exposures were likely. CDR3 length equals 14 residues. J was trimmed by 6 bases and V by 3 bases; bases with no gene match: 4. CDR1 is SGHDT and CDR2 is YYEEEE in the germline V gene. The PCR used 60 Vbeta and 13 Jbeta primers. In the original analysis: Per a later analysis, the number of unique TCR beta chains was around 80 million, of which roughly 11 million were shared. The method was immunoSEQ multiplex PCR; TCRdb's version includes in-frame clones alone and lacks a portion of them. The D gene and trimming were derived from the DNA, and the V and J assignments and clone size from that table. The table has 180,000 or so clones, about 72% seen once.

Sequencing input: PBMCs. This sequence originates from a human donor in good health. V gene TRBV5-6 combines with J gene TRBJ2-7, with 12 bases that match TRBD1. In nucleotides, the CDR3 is TGTGCCAGCAGCTACCGGGACAGGGGGCGCGAGCAGTACTTC. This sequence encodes CASSYRDRGREQYF.